This T cell receptor (beta chain) came from a study of T cell responses to AZD1222 COVID-19 vaccine. Study-level background: Timing groups of about 4 and about 12 weeks for second doses were pooled.

This clone came up once. Its antigen is as yet unknown. From germline, CDR1 is SGHRS and CDR2 YFSETQ. The CDR3 consists of 13 residues. The V end was cut by 8 bases, the J end by 3 bases, with 14 bases between. General study results and limits: Seropositive status at baseline applied to only a handful of AZD1222 recipients. Clonal diversity was possibly underestimated, and white British individuals and females predominated among donors. None of the repertoires were sampled until the peak T cell response had passed.

Profiling relied on immunoSEQ multiplex PCR, and the TCRdb table lists in-frame clones only, not all of them. Among 120,000 or so clones, about nine tenths were seen once, and the ten largest hold 1.6%. This material consisted of peripheral blood, taken on day 0 of AZD1222 vaccination. This TCR derives from an adult in good health. The rearrangement links TRBV5-1 to TRBJ1-1; possibly TRBD1 for D (5 bases). The CDR3 nucleotides read TGCGCCAGTTCGCAGGGAGGTGACACTGAAGCTTTCTTT. As protein: CASSQGGDTEAFF.